These T cell receptor beta chains were read from a single sample in a study of blood T cells in healthy people across ages. A single record per CDR3 protein comes from TCRdb applying MiXCR to the 5' RACE reads. The sample has more than 900,000 distinct CDR3 sequences, around 27% seen once. The sample also formed part of further work on T cells of mothers and their children.

Sequenced material: blood. Every receptor here comes from a girl aged 2 to 10 in good health. CDR3s include the opening cysteine and the closing phenylalanine or tryptophan. The D gene is left open where the match is weak. The listing skips clone size in some rows; elsewhere it reads once, few, many or a size class.

TRBJ1-2,TRBV3-1,NA,NA,TGTGCCAGCAGCCATCTAATATCAGAGGGGGTGAACTATGGCTACACCTTC,CASSHLISEGVNYGYTF
TRBJ1-2,TRBV5-6,TRBD1,NA,TGTGCCACCCTGGACAGGGAGTTCGGCTACACCTTC,CATLDREFGYTF
TRBJ2-2,TRBV19,NA,NA,TGTGCCAGTACCCTTTGGGGGACGAACACCGGGGAGCTGTTTTTT,CASTLWGTNTGELFF
TRBJ2-1,TRBV29-1,NA,few,TGCAGCGCCGGGACGGTATACAATGAGCAGTTCTTC,CSAGTVYNEQFF
TRBJ2-2,TRBV28,NA,NA,TGTGCCAGCAGTCCCCCAACCACCGGGGAGCTGTTTTTT,CASSPPTTGELFF
TRBJ1-1,TRBV7-6,TRBD1,few,TGTGCCAGTAGCTTAGCTTTGGGGGGGCAGGGGGGAACTGAAGCTTTCTTT,CASSLALGGQGGTEAFF
TRBJ2-4,TRBV12-3/TRBV12-4,NA,NA,TGTGCCAGCAGTTTAGAGGGAGGGGGGGCGTCCAAAAACATTCAGTACTTC,CASSLEGGGASKNIQYF
TRBJ1-4,TRBV9,TRBD1,NA,TGTGCCAGCAGCGTAGAAGGGACAGTGGGCAAACTGTTTTTT,CASSVEGTVGKLFF
TRBJ2-7,TRBV29-1,NA,NA,TGCAGCGTTGAAGTTCTCAGCCGAGGGGAGCAGTACTTC,CSVEVLSRGEQYF
TRBJ2-5,TRBV7-2,TRBD2,NA,TGTGCCAGCAGCCCCCGTGTGGGTGGACTAGGCGAGACCCAGTACTTC,CASSPRVGGLGETQYF
TRBJ2-1,TRBV4-1,NA,NA,TGCGCCAGCAGCCGCGGCAGGCGTGACAATGAGCAGTTCTTC,CASSRGRRDNEQFF
TRBJ2-3,TRBV6-1,NA,few,TGTGCCAGCAGTGAAGGCCCCGGGAGTGGGACAGATACGCAGTATTTT,CASSEGPGSGTDTQYF
TRBJ1-2,TRBV7-2,NA,NA,TGTGCCAGCAGCTTGATAAACACGGGGTTCTATGGCTACACCTTC,CASSLINTGFYGYTF
TRBJ2-3,TRBV18,NA,NA,TGTGCCAGCTCACCAACCCCGGGCCTCCTCCCGAGCACAGATACGCAGTATTTT,CASSPTPGLLPSTDTQYF
TRBJ2-1,TRBV11-2,TRBD2,NA,TGTGCCAGCAGCCACTACCAAAGCGGGAGCCATTTTGAGCAGTTCTTC,CASSHYQSGSHFEQFF
TRBJ2-7,TRBV7-9,NA,few,TGTGCCAGCAGCTCGTCAGACAGGACCTACGAGCAGTACTTC,CASSSSDRTYEQYF
TRBJ2-7,TRBV7-2,NA,NA,TGTGCCAGCAGCCAATTCGGATACGAGCAGTACTTC,CASSQFGYEQYF
TRBJ1-5,TRBV4-1,NA,NA,TGCGCCAGCAGCCAAGCTGGGCAAAATCAGCCCCAGCATTTT,CASSQAGQNQPQHF
TRBJ1-2,TRBV12-3/TRBV12-4,NA,NA,TGTGCCAGCAGTCTGAGGGCAGCCCATGGCTACACCTTC,CASSLRAAHGYTF
TRBJ2-3,TRBV29-1,NA,few,TGCAGCGTTGTGTCGGCAGATACGCAGTATTTT,CSVVSADTQYF
TRBJ1-2,TRBV3-1,NA,NA,TGTGCCAGCAGCCATGCCACGGGACACAACTATGGCTACACCTTC,CASSHATGHNYGYTF
TRBJ1-4,TRBV28,NA,few,TGTGCCAGCAAGATCGGGAATGAAAAACTGTTTTTT,CASKIGNEKLFF
TRBJ2-2,TRBV6-5,TRBD2,few,TGTGCCAGCAGTTACGGCCTAGCGGGGCAGGGGGAGCTGTTTTTT,CASSYGLAGQGELFF
TRBJ2-3,TRBV4-1,TRBD2,NA,TGCGCCAGCAGCCAAGATCCGGGGGGTAGCACAGATACGCAGTATTTT,CASSQDPGGSTDTQYF
TRBJ2-7,TRBV20-1,TRBD1,NA,TGCAGTGCTAGAGTCTGGGCTAGACAGGGAGACGACGAGCAGTACTTC,CSARVWARQGDDEQYF
TRBJ2-7,TRBV4-3,NA,NA,TGCGCCAGCAGCCAAGGTGGCCAAAGCCCCTACGAGCAGTACTTC,CASSQGGQSPYEQYF
TRBJ1-1,TRBV3-1,NA,once,TGTGCCAGCAGCCAAGGCTCAGTCTACATGAACACTGAAGCTTTCTTT,CASSQGSVYMNTEAFF
TRBJ1-1,TRBV5-1,NA,once,TGCGCCAGCAGCATAGGTGACACGAACACTGAAGCTTTCTTT,CASSIGDTNTEAFF
TRBJ1-6,TRBV2,NA,once,TGTGCCAGCGGCCGAGGCATGGCATTGGATTCACCCCTCCACTTT,CASGRGMALDSPLHF
TRBJ1-1,TRBV7-9,NA,few,TGTGCCAGCTTGGAGGGGAACACTGAAGCTTTCTTT,CASLEGNTEAFF
TRBJ1-4,TRBV29-1,NA,few,TGCAGCGTCGTCACCCCAACTAATGAAAAACTGTTTTTT,CSVVTPTNEKLFF
TRBJ2-2,TRBV6-2/TRBV6-3,NA,NA,TGTGCCAGCAGTTCCGAGCTAGCTGTCGGGGAGCTGTTTTTT,CASSSELAVGELFF
TRBJ2-7,TRBV4-1,TRBD2,few,TGCGCCAGCAGCCAAGATTGGGGCCTAGCGGGAGTCGAGCAGTACTTC,CASSQDWGLAGVEQYF
TRBJ2-3,TRBV2,NA,NA,TGTGCCAGCAGGAACACAGGGAACACTACTTTT,CASRNTGNTTF
TRBJ2-3,TRBV20-1,TRBD1,few,TGCAGTGCTAGATTCCAGGGGGAAACAGATACGCAGTATTTT,CSARFQGETDTQYF
TRBJ2-2,TRBV6-1,TRBD2,NA,TGTGCCAGCAGTGTGTGGGAGGGGACCGGGGAGCTGTTTTTT,CASSVWEGTGELFF
TRBJ2-1,TRBV2,TRBD2,NA,TGTGCCAGCAGCGAGACTAGCGGGGGCCATGAGCAGTTCTTC,CASSETSGGHEQFF
TRBJ2-4,TRBV11-3,NA,few,TGTGCCAGCAGCTTTTTCCCCATACCTCAAAACATTCAGTACTTC,CASSFFPIPQNIQYF
TRBJ2-6,TRBV13,NA,NA,TGTGCCAGCAGCCTAATTGGCGAGGCCGCCTCTGGGGCCAACGTCCTGACTTTC,CASSLIGEAASGANVLTF
TRBJ1-2,TRBV7-9,NA,NA,TGTGCCAGCAGCTCCGAACTTCTTGGCTACACCTTC,CASSSELLGYTF
TRBJ1-1,TRBV5-1,NA,NA,TGCGCCAGCAGCTTGCAGGGTCGGCCTGAAGCTTTCTTT,CASSLQGRPEAFF
TRBJ1-4,TRBV27,TRBD1,NA,TGTGCCAGCAGTTTAACAGGGGGATCTAATGAAAAACTGTTTTTT,CASSLTGGSNEKLFF
TRBJ2-1,TRBV20-1,NA,few,TGCAGTGCTAGAGGGGACTTCGACAATGAGCAGTTCTTC,CSARGDFDNEQFF
TRBJ2-1,TRBV4-3,NA,NA,TGCGCCAGCAGCCAAGACTTCGTGGGGACCTACAATGAGCAGTTCTTC,CASSQDFVGTYNEQFF
TRBJ2-7,TRBV7-9,NA,few,TGTGCCAGCAGCTTAGATCTAACGGTTGGGAACGAGCAGTACTTC,CASSLDLTVGNEQYF
TRBJ1-2,TRBV14,NA,NA,TGTGCCAGCAGCCGCTTGACAGAAACCTATGGCTACACCTTC,CASSRLTETYGYTF
TRBJ1-1,TRBV12-3/TRBV12-4,NA,NA,TGTGCCAGCAGTTTGGTTAGACAGCACCTGAACACTGAAGCTTTCTTT,CASSLVRQHLNTEAFF
TRBJ2-7,TRBV7-9,NA,NA,TGTGCCAGCAGCCCGTCTCAGACGGAGCAGTACTTC,CASSPSQTEQYF
TRBJ1-1,TRBV7-9,TRBD1,NA,TGTGCCAGCAGCTCGATCGACAGGGGGGAGACTGAAGCTTTCTTT,CASSSIDRGETEAFF
TRBJ1-1,TRBV27,NA,few,TGTGCCAGCAGTTCAACGGGGGGGCTGACTGAAGCTTTCTTT,CASSSTGGLTEAFF
TRBJ2-5,TRBV7-8,NA,NA,TGTGCCAGCAGCTTAGTGGTGGGAGGTTGGGAGACCCAGTACTTC,CASSLVVGGWETQYF
TRBJ1-1,TRBV6-2/TRBV6-3,NA,NA,TGTGCCAGCAGTTACGGGGCTCCTGAAGCTTTCTTT,CASSYGAPEAFF
TRBJ2-5,TRBV20-1,NA,NA,TGCAGTGCTTACCAGGGGAAAGAGACCCAGTACTTC,CSAYQGKETQYF
TRBJ1-5,TRBV12-3/TRBV12-4,TRBD1,NA,TGTGCCAGCAGCGTACAGGGGGTTAGACAGCCCCAGCATTTT,CASSVQGVRQPQHF
TRBJ2-7,TRBV7-2,TRBD1,few,TGTGCCAGCAGCTTTGGGACAGGGGTTTCCGAGCAGTACTTC,CASSFGTGVSEQYF
TRBJ1-1,TRBV7-2,NA,NA,TGTGCCAGCAGCTTAGATCCGGGTGTTGACACTGAAGCTTTCTTT,CASSLDPGVDTEAFF
TRBJ1-2,TRBV29-1,TRBD1,NA,TGCAGCGCCATGACAGGGTTTGGCGGCTACACCTTC,CSAMTGFGGYTF
TRBJ1-3,TRBV6-6,NA,NA,TGTGCCAGCAGCCGTAAAGGCCCTGGAAACACCATATATTTT,CASSRKGPGNTIYF
TRBJ2-5,TRBV20-1,TRBD2,NA,TGCAGTGCTAGACTTCCGGAAGGGAGGGTAGGGACCCAGTACTTC,CSARLPEGRVGTQYF
TRBJ1-1,TRBV6-1,NA,NA,TGTGCCAGCAGTGTAGCAACAGAACTCAACACTGAAGCTTTCTTT,CASSVATELNTEAFF